This record concerns one T cell receptor (beta chain) sequence. The entry originates in a study of blood T cells in healthy people across ages. It was with a sample-barcoded 5' primer and a J-beta primer mix that a second PCR of about 6 to 12 cycles was run. In TCRdb, the 5' RACE reads were re-called with MiXCR into one record per CDR3 protein. The table has hundreds of thousands of distinct CDR3 sequences, around 24% seen once. Germline assignment: CDR1 SGHKS and CDR2 YYEKEE (reference sequence). Trimming took 0 bases from V and 6 from J; bases not matched to a gene: 4. The CDR3 spans 15 residues. These data are also associated with another study on T cells of mothers and their children.

The TCR was taken from a boy aged 10-17 years in good health. The J gene is TRBJ2-7, the V gene TRBV5-5; 12 bases agree with TRBD2. The source material was blood. The CDR3 spells CASSLGLAGASEQYF. CDR3 DNA: TGTGCCAGCAGCTTGGGACTAGCGGGAGCGAGCGAGCAGTACTTC.